This entry lists 23 T cell receptor beta chains sequenced from one sample in a study of OX40 agonist ivuxolimab in advanced cancers. Using immunoSEQ multiplex PCR, the repertoire was profiled, and TCRdb retains in-frame clones only, with some absent. The sample shows about 73,000 clones, 75% to 95% of them seen only once. This specimen consisted of CD4+ or CD8+ T cells sorted from blood, obtained in a trial of the OX40 agonist ivuxolimab. These receptor sequences come from an adult with an advanced solid tumor such as melanoma, head and neck, liver or kidney cancer.

The chain recombines TRBV19 with TRBJ1-1; the match to TRBD1 covers 8 bases. The ends lost 4 bases at V and 4 bases at J; junction bases unmatched: 8. Germline values: CDR1 LNHDA, CDR2 SQIVND (reference sequence). There are 15 residues in the CDR3. CDR3 coding DNA: TGTGCCAGTAGTACCCCCCGACAGGGGCGCACTGAAGCTTTCTTT. This translates into CASSTPRQGRTEAFF.

This clone was counted once. The chain has TRBV21-1 and TRBJ2-1; the tabulated D call, TRBD2, remains unverified against the DNA. TRBV21-1 is assigned pseudogene status. CDR3 length: 16 residues. Here the CDR3 reads CASTHPYGGANDEQFF. CDR3 coding DNA: TGTGCCAGCACCCACCCGTATGGGGGGGCAAATGATGAGCAGTTCTTC.

V is TRBV12-5 and J is TRBJ2-3; D perhaps matches TRBD2 (7 bases). Trimming pared 0 bases from V and 3 bases from J, leaving 19 bases between. The CDR3 loop spans 18 amino acids. The germline V gene has CDR1 LGHNT and CDR2 FRNRAP. CDR3: CASGLVQGGSGGTDTQYF. For the CDR3, the DNA is TGTGCTAGTGGTTTGGTACAGGGCGGGAGTGGAGGGACAGATACGCAGTATTTT.

This chain links TRBV9 with TRBJ2-1; 10 nucleotides match TRBD2. Germline V CDR1 and CDR2: SGDLS, YYNGEE. V lost 0 bases and J lost 6; bases outside the gene matches: 9. The CDR3 runs 17 residues. CDR3: CASSVEMTSGFGNEQFF. In DNA form, the CDR3 reads TGTGCCAGCAGCGTAGAAATGACTAGCGGGTTCGGCAATGAGCAGTTCTTC.

The chain links TRBV28 to TRBJ1-2; no definite D call. V lost 8 bases to trimming and J lost 2 bases, with 12 bases between them. The CDR3 totals 13 residues. Germline V gene sequence: CDR1 MDHEN, CDR2 SYDVKM. The CDR3 sequence is CASHGPENYGYTF. CDR3 nucleotides: TGTGCCAGCCATGGGCCGGAAAACTATGGCTACACCTTC.

The chain combines TRBV14 with TRBJ2-7; the match to TRBD2 covers 7 bases. Germline V gene sequence: CDR1 SGHDN, CDR2 FVKESK. J lost 0 bases, V lost 4 bases, and 3 bases had no gene match. The CDR3 is 14 residues long. The CDR3 sequence: CASSLAGGSYEQYF. Here the CDR3 DNA reads TGTGCCAGCAGCCTAGCGGGCGGCTCCTACGAGCAGTACTTC. Combining the CDR3 with reference TRBV14 and TRBJ2-7 gives the whole variable domain EAGVTQFPSHSVIEKGQTVTLRCDPISGHDNLYWYRRVMGKEIKFLLHFVKESKQDESGMPNNRFLAERTGGTYSTLKVQPAELEDSGVYFCASSLAGGSYEQYFGPGTRLTVT.

V gene TRBV28 combines with J gene TRBJ1-2, with a weak D call TRBD1 (5 bases). The ends were cut back, 5 bases at V and 8 bases at J, with 18 bases in the middle. The CDR3 has 14 residues. CDR1 and CDR2 (germline): MDHEN, SYDVKM. CDR3 DNA: TGTGCCAGCAGTGGAGACACCTCGTGGGGCGGCTACACCTTC. As protein: CASSGDTSWGGYTF.

This chain links TRBV7-2 with TRBJ2-7; 10 bases match TRBD2. Germline V lookup: CDR1 SGHTA, CDR2 FQGNSA. Losses at the gene ends were 6 bases for V and 1 base for J; bases not matched to a gene: 6. CDR3 length equals 15 residues. This CDR3 reads CASRTPSGGSYEQYF. CDR3 coding DNA: TGTGCCAGCAGGACCCCTAGCGGGGGATCCTACGAGCAGTACTTC.

This chain joins TRBV6-1 and TRBJ1-1, with 11 positions matching TRBD1. The CDR3 has 14 residues. Unmatched junction bases numbered 3, after V lost 5 bases and J lost 4 bases. The V gene's germline CDR1 is MNHNS and CDR2 SASEGT. The CDR3 DNA reads as TGTGCCAGCAGTCGGGACAGGGGGAGCACTGAAGCTTTCTTT. This sequence encodes CASSRDRGSTEAFF.

This clone was picked up one time. The gene calls are TRBV28 and TRBJ2-4; D possibly corresponds to TRBD2 (5 bases). Between the trimmed V and J ends, which lost 5 bases and 1 base, there was a span of 12 bases. The germline V gene has CDR1 MDHEN and CDR2 SYDVKM. The CDR3 contains 15 residues. The CDR3, as DNA: TGTGCCAGCAGTGCGCTCGGGGTGGCCAAAAACATTCAGTACTTC. Translation: CASSALGVAKNIQYF.

The rearrangement joins TRBV19 to TRBJ1-2; 9 positions match TRBD1. Germline trimming cut 6 bases from V and 6 bases from J; bases unmatched to any gene: 14. In germline, CDR1 is LNHDA, CDR2 SQIVND (reference sequence). The CDR3 has 16 residues. CDR3 amino acids: CASRLRPGQGRDGYTF. In DNA, the CDR3 is TGTGCCAGTAGACTGAGGCCCGGACAGGGGCGAGATGGCTACACCTTC.

V gene TRBV28 combines with J gene TRBJ1-4; D remains ambiguous. CDR3 length equals 14 residues. V was clipped by 6 bases and J by 0 bases, with 8 bases between them. Germline loops: CDR1 MDHEN, CDR2 SYDVKM. The CDR3 DNA is TGTGCCAGCAGACCAGTTGCAACTAATGAAAAACTGTTTTTT. It specifies CASRPVATNEKLFF.

J is TRBJ2-7 and V is TRBV11-1, with D hard to call. CDR3 length: 11 amino acids. The ends were cut back, 1 base at V and 6 bases at J, with 4 bases in the middle. Germline V gene lookup returns CDR1 SGHAT and CDR2 FQDESV (reference sequence). For the CDR3, the DNA is TGTGCCAGCAGCTTAGGGACCGAGCAGTACTTC. It translates to CASSLGTEQYF.

This clone was recorded a few times. This chain uses TRBV18 with TRBJ1-5; D possibly corresponds to TRBD1 (5 bases). The CDR3 runs 16 residues. CDR1 KGHSH and CDR2 LQKENI come from the germline V gene. V was pared by 2 bases and J by 0 bases, with 11 bases between. CDR3 loop: CASSPGGARSNQPQHF. The CDR3 bases are TGTGCCAGCTCACCAGGAGGGGCGCGTAGCAATCAGCCCCAGCATTTT.

The chain couples TRBV7-9 to TRBJ2-2, with D possibly matching TRBD1 (6 bases). Germline V gene lookup returns CDR1 SEHNR and CDR2 FQNEAQ (reference sequence). With 8 bases removed from V and 0 bases from J, the gap between germline ends came to 13 bases. The CDR3 extends over 15 amino acids. CDR3 in amino acids: CASGTRGPNTGELFF. CDR3 coding DNA: TGTGCCAGCGGAACCAGGGGCCCGAACACCGGGGAGCTGTTTTTT. Variable domain in full (rest from reference TRBV7-9 and TRBJ2-2): DTGVSQNPRHKITKRGQNVTFRCDPISEHNRLYWYRQTLGQGPEFLTYFQNEAQLEKSRLLSDRFSAERPKGSFSTLEIQRTEQGDSAMYLCASGTRGPNTGELFFGEGSRLTVL.

The V call is TRBV15, the J call TRBJ2-5; TRBD1 aligns across 9 bases. The J call may be faulty, since TRBJ2-7 better matches the DNA end. This CDR3 is 15 amino acids long. The germline V gene has CDR1 LNHNV and CDR2 YYDKDF (reference sequence). CDR3 in DNA: TGTGCCACCAGCCTCGGACAGGGGAAAACCTACGAGCAGTACTTC. The encoded protein is CATSLGQGKTYEQYF.

This chain links TRBV7-2 with TRBJ2-3; D might be TRBD1 (6 bases). With 1 base removed from V and 5 bases from J, the gap between germline ends came to 10 bases. Per the germline V gene, CDR1 is SGHTA and CDR2 is FQGNSA. The CDR3 spans 14 residues. In DNA form, the CDR3 reads TGTGCCAGCAGCTTAGTGGGGACAAGAGATACGCAGTATTTT. This translates into CASSLVGTRDTQYF.

The chain links TRBV5-1 to TRBJ2-5; D gene uncertain. TRBJ2-7 explains the end of the DNA better; the J call may be wrong. There are 11 residues in the CDR3. Germline values: CDR1 SGHRS, CDR2 YFSETQ. The CDR3 nucleotides read TGCGCCAGCAGCTTGGCCAGCGAGCAGTACTTC. Translation: CASSLASEQYF.

The V and J genes are TRBV7-3 and TRBJ2-3; a weak D match, TRBD2 (5 bases). V was trimmed by 5 bases and J by 2 bases, leaving 11 bases between them. The CDR3 has 14 amino acids. The germline V gene has CDR1 SGHTA and CDR2 FQGTGA. This CDR3 is CASSPSDYTDTQYF. The CDR3 nucleotides are TGTGCCAGCAGCCCATCCGACTACACAGATACGCAGTATTTT.

The chain joins TRBV6-5 to TRBJ1-2, with TRBD1 identical over 8 bases. Looked up from germline, CDR1 is MNHEY and CDR2 is SVGAGI. CDR3 length equals 13 residues. The trim removed 1 base at V and 8 bases at J, leaving 3 bases unmatched. The CDR3 is CASSYYRGGGYTF. CDR3 DNA sequence: TGTGCCAGCAGTTACTACAGGGGGGGCGGCTACACCTTC.

V and J are TRBV9 and TRBJ2-7, with D maybe TRBD1 (5 bases). V was cut by 0 bases and J by 2 bases, with 12 bases left in between. CDR1 is SGDLS and CDR2 is YYNGEE in the germline V gene. This CDR3 contains 15 residues. The DNA of the CDR3 is TGTGCCAGCAGCGTAGGTCTGGACACAGCCTACGAGCAGTACTTC. Amino acids: CASSVGLDTAYEQYF.

The rearrangement joins TRBV7-2 to TRBJ2-5; D is possibly TRBD2 (5 bases). The CDR3 has 14 residues. Trimming took off 5 bases at V and 4 bases at J, with 14 bases between the two ends. Per germline, CDR1 SGHTA and CDR2 FQGNSA. CDR3 nucleotides: TGTGCCAGCAGCCCAAACGGAAGCGGAGAGACCCAGTACTTC. As protein: CASSPNGSGETQYF.

The chain links TRBV30 to TRBJ2-5; D might be TRBD1 or TRBD2, each matching 5 bases. Germline values: CDR1 GTSNPN, CDR2 SVGIG (reference sequence). V was shortened by 5 bases and J by 7 bases, with 14 bases between the two germline ends. The CDR3 consists of 12 residues. The CDR3 bases are TGTGCCTGGGACCGGGACCGAGGGACCCAGTACTTC. Amino acid sequence: CAWDRDRGTQYF.